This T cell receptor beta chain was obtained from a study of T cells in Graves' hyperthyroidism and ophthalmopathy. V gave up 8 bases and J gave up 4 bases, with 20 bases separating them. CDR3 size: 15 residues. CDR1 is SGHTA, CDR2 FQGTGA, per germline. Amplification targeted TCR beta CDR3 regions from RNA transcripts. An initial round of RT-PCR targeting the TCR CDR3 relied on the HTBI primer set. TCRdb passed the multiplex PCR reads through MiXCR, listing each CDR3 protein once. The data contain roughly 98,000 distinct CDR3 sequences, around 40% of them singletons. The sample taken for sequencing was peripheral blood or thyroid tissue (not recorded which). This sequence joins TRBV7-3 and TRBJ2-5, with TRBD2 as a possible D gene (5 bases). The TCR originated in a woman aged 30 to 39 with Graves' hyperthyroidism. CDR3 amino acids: CASSPGGRVVETQYF. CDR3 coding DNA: TGTGCCAGCTCCCCCGGAGGAAGGGTGGTAGAGACCCAGTACTTC.